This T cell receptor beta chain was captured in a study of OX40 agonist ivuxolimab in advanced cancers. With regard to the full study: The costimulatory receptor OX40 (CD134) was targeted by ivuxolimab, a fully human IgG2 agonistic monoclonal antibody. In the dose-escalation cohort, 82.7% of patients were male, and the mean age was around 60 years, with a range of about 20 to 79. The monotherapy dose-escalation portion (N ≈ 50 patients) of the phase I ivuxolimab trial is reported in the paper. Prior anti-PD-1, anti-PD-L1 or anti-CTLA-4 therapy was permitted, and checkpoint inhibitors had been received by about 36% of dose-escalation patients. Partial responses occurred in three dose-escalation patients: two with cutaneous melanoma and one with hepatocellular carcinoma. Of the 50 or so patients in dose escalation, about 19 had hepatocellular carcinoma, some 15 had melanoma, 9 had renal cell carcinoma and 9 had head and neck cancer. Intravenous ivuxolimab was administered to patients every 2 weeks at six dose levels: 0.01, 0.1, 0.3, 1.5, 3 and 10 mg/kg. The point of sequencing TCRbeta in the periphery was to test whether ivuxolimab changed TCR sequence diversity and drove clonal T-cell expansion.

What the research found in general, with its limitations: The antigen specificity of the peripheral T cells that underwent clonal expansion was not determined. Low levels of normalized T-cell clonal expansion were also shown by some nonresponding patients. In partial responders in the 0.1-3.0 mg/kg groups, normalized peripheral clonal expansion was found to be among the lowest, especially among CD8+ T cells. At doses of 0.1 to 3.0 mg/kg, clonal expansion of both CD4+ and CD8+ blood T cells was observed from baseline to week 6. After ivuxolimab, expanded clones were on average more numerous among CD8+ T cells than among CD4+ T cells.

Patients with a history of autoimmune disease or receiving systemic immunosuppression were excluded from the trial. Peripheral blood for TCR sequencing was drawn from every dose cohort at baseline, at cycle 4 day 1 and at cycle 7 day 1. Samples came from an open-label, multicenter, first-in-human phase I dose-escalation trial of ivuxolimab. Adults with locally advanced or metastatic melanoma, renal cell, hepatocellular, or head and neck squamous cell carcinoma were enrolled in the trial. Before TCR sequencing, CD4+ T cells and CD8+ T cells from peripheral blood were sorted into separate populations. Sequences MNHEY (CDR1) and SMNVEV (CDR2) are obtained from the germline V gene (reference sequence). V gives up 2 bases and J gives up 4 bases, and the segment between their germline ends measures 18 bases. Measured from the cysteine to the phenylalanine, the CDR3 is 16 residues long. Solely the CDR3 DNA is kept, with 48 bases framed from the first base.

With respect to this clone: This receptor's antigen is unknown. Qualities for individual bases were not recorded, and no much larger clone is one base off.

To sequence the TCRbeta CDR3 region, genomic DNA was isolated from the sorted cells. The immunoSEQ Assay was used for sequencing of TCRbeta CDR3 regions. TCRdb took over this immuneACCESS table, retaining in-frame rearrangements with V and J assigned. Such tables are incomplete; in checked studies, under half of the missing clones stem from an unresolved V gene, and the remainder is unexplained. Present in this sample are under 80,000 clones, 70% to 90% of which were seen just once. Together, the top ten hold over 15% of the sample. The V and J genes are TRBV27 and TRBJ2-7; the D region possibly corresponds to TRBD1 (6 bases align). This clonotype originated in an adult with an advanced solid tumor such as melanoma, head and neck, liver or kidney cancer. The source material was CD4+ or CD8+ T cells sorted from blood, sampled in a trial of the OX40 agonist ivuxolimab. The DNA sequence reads TGTGCCAGCAGTTTACTTCTCAGGGGAGCCATTTACGAGCAGTACTTC. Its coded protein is CASSLLLRGAIYEQYF.